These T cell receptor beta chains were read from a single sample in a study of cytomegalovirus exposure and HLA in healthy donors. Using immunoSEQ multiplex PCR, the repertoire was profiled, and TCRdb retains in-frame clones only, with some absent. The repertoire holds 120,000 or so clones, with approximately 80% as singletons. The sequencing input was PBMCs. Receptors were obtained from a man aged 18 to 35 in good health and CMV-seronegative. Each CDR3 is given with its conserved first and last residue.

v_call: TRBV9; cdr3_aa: CASSVVGSTDTQYF
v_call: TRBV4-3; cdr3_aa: CASRPDGGEKPDTQYF
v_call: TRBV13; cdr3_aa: CASSRGKIGEKLFF
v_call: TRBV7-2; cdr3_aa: CASSLASRFSEQYF
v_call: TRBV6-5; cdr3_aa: CASRRQGHEQYF
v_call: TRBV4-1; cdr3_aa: CASSPLTGGVETQYF
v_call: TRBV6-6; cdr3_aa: CASRFIGAGELFF
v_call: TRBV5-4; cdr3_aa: CASKGASGANVLTF
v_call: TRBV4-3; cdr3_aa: CASSQDFELPQYF
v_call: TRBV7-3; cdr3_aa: CASSPVGGGAGDTQYF
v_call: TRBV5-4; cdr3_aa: CASSYRDRGTDTQYF
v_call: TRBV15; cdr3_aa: CATSRGGSGLAGSEQYF
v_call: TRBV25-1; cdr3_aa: CASSLQGVGEKLFF
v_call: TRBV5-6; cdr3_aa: CASSTGGGYEQYF
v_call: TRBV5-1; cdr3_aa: CASSLLLAGNAGELFF
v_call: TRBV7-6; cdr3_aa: CASSPHSQGSWDSPLHF
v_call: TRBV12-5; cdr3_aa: CASGSTEDRGPNEQYF
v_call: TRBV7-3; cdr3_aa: CASSESGGNQPQHF
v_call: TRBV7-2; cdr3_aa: CASSLIAGGMDEQFF
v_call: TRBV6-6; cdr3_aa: CASTPPGTGIAYGYTF
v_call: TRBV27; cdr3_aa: CASSLTAGELFF
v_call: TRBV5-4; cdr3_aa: CASSLVGQGTGYTF
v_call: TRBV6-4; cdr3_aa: CPPTSGVTSYNEQFF
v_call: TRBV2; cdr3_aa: CASSAGLAQETQYF
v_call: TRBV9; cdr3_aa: CASSARERRGSPAEQYF
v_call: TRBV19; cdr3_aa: CASRDRTNEKLFF
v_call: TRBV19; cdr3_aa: CASSIGRGFSTDTQYF